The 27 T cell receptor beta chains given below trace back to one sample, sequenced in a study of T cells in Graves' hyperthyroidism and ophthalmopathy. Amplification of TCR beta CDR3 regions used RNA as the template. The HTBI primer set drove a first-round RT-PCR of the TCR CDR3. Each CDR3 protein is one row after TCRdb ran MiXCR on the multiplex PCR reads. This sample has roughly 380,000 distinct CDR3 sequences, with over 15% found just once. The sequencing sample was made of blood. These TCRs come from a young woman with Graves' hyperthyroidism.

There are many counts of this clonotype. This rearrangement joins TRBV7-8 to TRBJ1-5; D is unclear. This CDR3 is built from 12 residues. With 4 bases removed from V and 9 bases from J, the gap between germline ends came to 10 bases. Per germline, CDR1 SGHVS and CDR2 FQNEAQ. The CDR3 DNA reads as TGTGCCAGCAGCTCGACCTCGGGGCCCCAGCATTTT. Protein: CASSSTSGPQHF.

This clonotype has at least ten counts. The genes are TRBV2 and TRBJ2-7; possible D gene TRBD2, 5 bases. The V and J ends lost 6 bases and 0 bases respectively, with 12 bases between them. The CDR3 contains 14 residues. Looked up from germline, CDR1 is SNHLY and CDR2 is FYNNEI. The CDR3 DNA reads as TGTGCCAGCAGAACGGACTGGCTCTCCTACGAGCAGTACTTC. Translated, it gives CASRTDWLSYEQYF.

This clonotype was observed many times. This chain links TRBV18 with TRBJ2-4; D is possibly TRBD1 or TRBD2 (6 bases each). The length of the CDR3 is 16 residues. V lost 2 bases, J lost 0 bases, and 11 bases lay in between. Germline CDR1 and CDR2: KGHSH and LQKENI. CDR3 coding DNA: TGTGCCAGCTCACCAATGGGGGGCCGAGCCAAAAACATTCAGTACTTC. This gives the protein CASSPMGGRAKNIQYF. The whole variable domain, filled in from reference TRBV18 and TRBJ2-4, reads NAGVMQNPRHLVRRRGQEARLRCSPMKGHSHVYWYRQLPEEGLKFMVYLQKENIIDESGMPKERFSAEFPKEGPSILRIQQVVRGDSAAYFCASSPMGGRAKNIQYFGAGTRLSVL.

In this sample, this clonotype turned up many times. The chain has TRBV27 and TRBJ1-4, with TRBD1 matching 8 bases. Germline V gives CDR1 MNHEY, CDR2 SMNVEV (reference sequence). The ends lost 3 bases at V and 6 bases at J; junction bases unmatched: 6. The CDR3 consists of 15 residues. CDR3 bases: TGTGCCAGCAGTTTTAGGACAGGGTGGGATGAAAAACTGTTTTTT. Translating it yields CASSFRTGWDEKLFF.

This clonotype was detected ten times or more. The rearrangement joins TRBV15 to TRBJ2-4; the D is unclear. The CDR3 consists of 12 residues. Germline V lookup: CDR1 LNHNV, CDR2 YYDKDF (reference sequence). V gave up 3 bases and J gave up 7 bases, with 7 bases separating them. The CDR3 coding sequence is TGTGCCACCAGCAGGGCCGTTAACATTCAGTACTTC. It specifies CATSRAVNIQYF.

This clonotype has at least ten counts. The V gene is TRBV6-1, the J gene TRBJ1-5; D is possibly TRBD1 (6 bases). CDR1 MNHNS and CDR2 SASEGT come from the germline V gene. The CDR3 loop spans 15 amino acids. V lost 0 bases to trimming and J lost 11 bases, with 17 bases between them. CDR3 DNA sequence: TGTGCCAGCAGTGAAGCAGGCAGGGGCTCCCGCGCCCAGCATTTT. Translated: CASSEAGRGSRAQHF.

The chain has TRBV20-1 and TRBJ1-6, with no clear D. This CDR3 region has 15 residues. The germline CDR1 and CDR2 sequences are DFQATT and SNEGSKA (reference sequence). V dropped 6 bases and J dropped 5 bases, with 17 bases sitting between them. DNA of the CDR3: TGCAGTGCGAACCCTGGAGCCAGCGATAATTCACCCCTCCACTTT. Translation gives CSANPGASDNSPLHF.

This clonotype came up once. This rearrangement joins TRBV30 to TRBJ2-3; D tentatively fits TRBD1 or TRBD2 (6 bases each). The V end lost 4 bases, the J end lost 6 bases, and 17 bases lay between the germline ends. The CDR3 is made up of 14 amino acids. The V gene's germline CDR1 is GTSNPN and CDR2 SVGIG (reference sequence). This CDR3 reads CAWKSGASGDTQYF. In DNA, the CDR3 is TGTGCCTGGAAGTCAGGGGCCAGCGGGGATACGCAGTATTTT.

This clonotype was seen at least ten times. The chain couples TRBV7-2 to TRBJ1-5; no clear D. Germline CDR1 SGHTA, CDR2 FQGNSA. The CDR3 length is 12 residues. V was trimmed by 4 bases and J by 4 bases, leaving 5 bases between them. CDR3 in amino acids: CASSWPNQPQHF. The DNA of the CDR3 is TGTGCCAGCAGCTGGCCGAATCAGCCCCAGCATTTT.

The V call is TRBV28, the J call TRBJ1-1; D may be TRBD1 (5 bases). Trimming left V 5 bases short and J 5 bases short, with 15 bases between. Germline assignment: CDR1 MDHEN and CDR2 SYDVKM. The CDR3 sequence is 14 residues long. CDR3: CASSPRQRLTEAFF. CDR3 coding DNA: TGTGCCAGCAGTCCCCGACAGCGCCTGACTGAAGCTTTCTTT.

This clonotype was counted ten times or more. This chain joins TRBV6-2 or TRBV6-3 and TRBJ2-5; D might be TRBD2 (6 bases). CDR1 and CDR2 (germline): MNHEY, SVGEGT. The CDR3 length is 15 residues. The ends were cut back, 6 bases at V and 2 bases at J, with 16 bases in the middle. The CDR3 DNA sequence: TGTGCCAGCAGGGGAGGCGGCGGTAAACAAGAGACCCAGTACTTC. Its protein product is CASRGGGGKQETQYF.

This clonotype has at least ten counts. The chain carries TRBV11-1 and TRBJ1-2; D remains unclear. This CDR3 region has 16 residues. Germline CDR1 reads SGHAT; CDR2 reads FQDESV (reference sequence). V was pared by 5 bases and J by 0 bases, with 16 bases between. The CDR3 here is CASSPPGSPTNYGYTF. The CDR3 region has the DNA TGTGCCAGCAGCCCCCCGGGGTCCCCTACTAACTATGGCTACACCTTC.

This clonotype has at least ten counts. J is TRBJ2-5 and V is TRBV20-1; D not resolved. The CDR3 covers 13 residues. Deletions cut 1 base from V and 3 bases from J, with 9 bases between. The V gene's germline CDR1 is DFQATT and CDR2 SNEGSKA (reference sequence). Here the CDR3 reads CSARGSNKETQYF. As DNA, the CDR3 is TGCAGTGCTAGAGGGTCTAACAAAGAGACCCAGTACTTC.

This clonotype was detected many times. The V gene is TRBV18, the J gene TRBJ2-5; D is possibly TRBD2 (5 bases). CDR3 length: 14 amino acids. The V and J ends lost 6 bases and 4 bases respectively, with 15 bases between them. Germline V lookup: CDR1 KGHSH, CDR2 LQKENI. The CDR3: CASSPGGRGETQYF. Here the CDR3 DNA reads TGTGCCAGCTCCCCAGGCGGACGGGGAGAGACCCAGTACTTC.

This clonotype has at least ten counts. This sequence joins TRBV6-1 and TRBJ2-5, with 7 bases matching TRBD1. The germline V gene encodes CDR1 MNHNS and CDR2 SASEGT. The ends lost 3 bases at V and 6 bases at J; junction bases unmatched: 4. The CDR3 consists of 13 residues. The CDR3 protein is CASSEGQWQTQYF. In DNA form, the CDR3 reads TGTGCCAGCAGTGAGGGACAGTGGCAGACCCAGTACTTC.

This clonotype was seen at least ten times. The CDR3 nucleotides read TGTGCCAGCACTCCTGGGACAGCCTACGAGCAGTACTTC. Protein sequence: CASTPGTAYEQYF. The chain recombines TRBV7-9 with TRBJ2-7; 7 bases match TRBD1. This CDR3 region has 13 residues. Germline V lookup: CDR1 SEHNR, CDR2 FQNEAQ (reference sequence). The ends lost 7 bases at V and 2 bases at J; junction bases unmatched: 5.

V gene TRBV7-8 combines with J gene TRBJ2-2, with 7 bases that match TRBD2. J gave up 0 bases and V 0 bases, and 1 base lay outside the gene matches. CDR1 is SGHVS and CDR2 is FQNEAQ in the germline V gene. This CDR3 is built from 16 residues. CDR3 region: CASSLAGLTNTGELFF. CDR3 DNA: TGTGCCAGCAGCTTAGCGGGACTAACGAACACCGGGGAGCTGTTTTTT.

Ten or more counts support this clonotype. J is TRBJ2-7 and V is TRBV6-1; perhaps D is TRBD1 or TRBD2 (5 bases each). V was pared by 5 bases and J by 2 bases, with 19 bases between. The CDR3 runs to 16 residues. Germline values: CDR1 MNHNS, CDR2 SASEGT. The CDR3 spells CASSQGLRDGPYEQYF. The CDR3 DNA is TGTGCCAGCAGTCAAGGTCTCCGGGACGGCCCCTACGAGCAGTACTTC.

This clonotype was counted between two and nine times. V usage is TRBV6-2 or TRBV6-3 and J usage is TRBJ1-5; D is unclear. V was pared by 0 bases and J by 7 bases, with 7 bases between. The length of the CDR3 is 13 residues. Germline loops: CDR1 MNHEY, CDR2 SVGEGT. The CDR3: CASSYSGKQPQHF. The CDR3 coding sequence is TGTGCCAGCAGTTACTCGGGTAAGCAGCCCCAGCATTTT.

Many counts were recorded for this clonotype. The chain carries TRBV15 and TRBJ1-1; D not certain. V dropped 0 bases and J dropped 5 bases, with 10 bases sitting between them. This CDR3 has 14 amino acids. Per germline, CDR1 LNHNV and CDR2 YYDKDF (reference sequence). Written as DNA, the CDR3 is TGTGCCACCAGCAGAGATCTTGCAAGAACTGAAGCTTTCTTT. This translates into CATSRDLARTEAFF.

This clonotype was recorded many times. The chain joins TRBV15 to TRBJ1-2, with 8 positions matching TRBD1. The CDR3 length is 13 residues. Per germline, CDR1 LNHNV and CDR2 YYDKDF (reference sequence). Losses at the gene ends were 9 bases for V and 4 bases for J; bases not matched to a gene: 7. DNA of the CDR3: TGTGCCACGTCCGGGACAGGTCTCTATGGCTACACCTTC. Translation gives CATSGTGLYGYTF. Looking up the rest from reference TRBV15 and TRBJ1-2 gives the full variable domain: DAMVIQNPRYQVTQFGKPVTLSCSQTLNHNVMYWYQQKSSQAPKLLFHYYDKDFNNEADTPDNFQSRRPNTSFCFLDIRSPGLGDTAMYLCATSGTGLYGYTFGSGTRLTVV.

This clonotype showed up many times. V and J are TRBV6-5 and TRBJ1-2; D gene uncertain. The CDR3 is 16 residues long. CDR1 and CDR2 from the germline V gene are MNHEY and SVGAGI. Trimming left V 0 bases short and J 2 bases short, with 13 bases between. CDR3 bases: TGTGCCAGCAGTTACTCGATGGTAGAAAGAAACTATGGCTACACCTTC. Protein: CASSYSMVERNYGYTF.

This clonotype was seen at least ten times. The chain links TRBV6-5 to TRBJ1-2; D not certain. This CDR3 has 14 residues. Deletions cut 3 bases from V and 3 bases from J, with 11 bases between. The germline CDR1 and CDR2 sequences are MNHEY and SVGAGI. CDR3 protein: CASSYRWWHYGYTF. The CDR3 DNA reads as TGTGCCAGCAGTTATAGATGGTGGCACTATGGCTACACCTTC.

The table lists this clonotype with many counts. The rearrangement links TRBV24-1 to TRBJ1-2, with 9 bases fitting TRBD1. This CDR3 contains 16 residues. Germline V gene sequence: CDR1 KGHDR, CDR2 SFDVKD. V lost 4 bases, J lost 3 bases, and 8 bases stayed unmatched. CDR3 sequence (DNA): TGTGCCACCAGTGACTCGACAGGGGGAAACGACTATGGCTACACCTTC. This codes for CATSDSTGGNDYGYTF.

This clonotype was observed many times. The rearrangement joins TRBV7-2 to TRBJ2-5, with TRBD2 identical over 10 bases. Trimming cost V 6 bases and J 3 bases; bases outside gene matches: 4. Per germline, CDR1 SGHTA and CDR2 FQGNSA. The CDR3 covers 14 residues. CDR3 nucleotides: TGTGCCAGCAGTCGTGGACTAGCGGAAGAGACCCAGTACTTC. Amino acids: CASSRGLAEETQYF. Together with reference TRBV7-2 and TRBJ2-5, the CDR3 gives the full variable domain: GAGVSQSPSNKVTEKGKDVELRCDPISGHTALYWYRQSLGQGLEFLIYFQGNSAPDKSGLPSDRFSAERTGGSVSTLTIQRTQQEDSAVYLCASSRGLAEETQYFGPGTRLLVL.

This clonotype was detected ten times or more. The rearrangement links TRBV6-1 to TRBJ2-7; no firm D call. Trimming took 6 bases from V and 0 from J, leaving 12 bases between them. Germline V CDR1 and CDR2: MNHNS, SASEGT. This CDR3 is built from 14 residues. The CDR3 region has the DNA TGTGCCAGCAGAGGGCAGGTTAACTCCTACGAGCAGTACTTC. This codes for CASRGQVNSYEQYF.

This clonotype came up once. For the CDR3, the DNA is TGTGCCAGCGGCCAGCACTCCTACGAGCAGTACTTC. Translating gives CASGQHSYEQYF. The gene calls are TRBV28 and TRBJ2-7, with unresolved D. The CDR3 spans 12 residues. From germline, CDR1 is MDHEN and CDR2 SYDVKM. V lost 8 bases and J 0 bases, leaving 8 bases between the germline ends.